This TCR beta chain was captured in a study of TIL therapy for anti-PD-1-resistant metastatic lung cancer. Study summary: Patients had a median age of about 55 years (range about 35-85).

The libraries were made with immunoSEQ v3. TCRdb's copy holds only in-frame clones and misses some; the assay was immunoSEQ multiplex PCR. The sample records some 45,000 clones, 65% to 90% being singletons. The V and J ends lost 5 bases and 3 bases respectively, with 13 bases between them. Germline V gives CDR1 SGHAT, CDR2 FQNNGV. This CDR3 is built from 14 residues. Time point noted: pre-treatment sample, taken before nivolumab and TIL therapy. The rearrangement links TRBV11-2 to TRBJ1-1; a weak D match, TRBD1 (5 bases). This sample comprised blood, obtained at baseline. The origin of this receptor is a person aged 25-85 years with non-small cell lung cancer. This CDR3 is CASSPRPGDTEAFF. CDR3 DNA sequence: TGTGCCAGCAGCCCCCGGCCGGGGGACACTGAAGCTTTCTTT.